Each of the 21 T cell receptor beta chains below was sequenced from the same sample in a study of cytomegalovirus exposure and HLA in healthy donors. The PCR ran on 60 Vbeta and 13 Jbeta primers. This table comes from immunoSEQ multiplex PCR, and its TCRdb copy is limited to in-frame clones, with some not included. The profile covers 150,000 or so clones, with less than 90% appearing a single time and around 4.3% taken by the ten largest. Sequenced: PBMCs. These receptors were obtained from a man aged 50 or older in good health and CMV-seropositive.

V is TRBV7-9 and J is TRBJ2-1, with a tentative D call TRBD1 (6 bases). The CDR3 has 14 amino acids. The germline CDR1 and CDR2 sequences are SEHNR and FQNEAQ (reference sequence). Trimming left V 6 bases short and J 4 bases short, with 13 bases between. The chain's CDR3 is CASRTGEIYNEQFF. As DNA, the CDR3 is TGTGCCAGCAGGACAGGCGAGATTTACAATGAGCAGTTCTTC. Together with reference TRBV7-9 and TRBJ2-1, the CDR3 gives the full variable domain: DTGVSQNPRHKITKRGQNVTFRCDPISEHNRLYWYRQTLGQGPEFLTYFQNEAQLEKSRLLSDRFSAERPKGSFSTLEIQRTEQGDSAMYLCASRTGEIYNEQFFGPGTRLTVL.

This rearrangement joins TRBV29-1 to TRBJ1-2; TRBD1 aligns across 7 bases. V lost 7 bases, J lost 6 bases, and 5 bases stayed unmatched. Germline-derived CDR1 and CDR2 are SQVTM and ANQGSEA. The CDR3 totals 11 residues. This CDR3 is CSETGNDGYTF. CDR3 in DNA: TGCAGCGAGACAGGGAACGATGGCTACACCTTC.

V is TRBV25-1 and J is TRBJ2-2; D possibly corresponds to TRBD1 (6 bases). The V gene's germline CDR1 is MGHDK and CDR2 SYGVNS. This CDR3 spans 15 amino acids. Trimming left V 4 bases short and J 3 bases short, with 12 bases between. The CDR3 DNA sequence: TGTGCCAGCAGTGCGACAGGATTTCACACCGGGGAGCTGTTTTTT. Translating it yields CASSATGFHTGELFF.

The V call is TRBV6-4, the J call TRBJ2-2; 10 bases fit TRBD1. The CDR3 consists of 15 residues. Trimming removed 8 bases from V and 4 bases from J; junction bases left unmatched: 7. The germline V gene has CDR1 MRHNA and CDR2 SNTAGT. The CDR3 DNA is TGTGCCAGCTCTCGACAGGGGGCGACCACCGGGGAGCTGTTTTTT. Residues: CASSRQGATTGELFF.

J is TRBJ1-4 and V is TRBV6-1; D not certain. CDR3 size: 13 residues. The V and J ends lost 6 bases and 7 bases respectively, with 12 bases between them. Germline CDR1 is MNHNS and CDR2 is SASEGT. The CDR3 coding sequence is TGTGCCAGCAGGGGGTCAGCGGGTGAAAAACTGTTTTTT. Protein: CASRGSAGEKLFF.

The rearrangement uses TRBV28 and TRBJ1-2; a weak D match, TRBD1 (6 bases). The CDR3 spans 16 residues. Per the germline V gene, CDR1 is MDHEN and CDR2 is SYDVKM. Trimming pared 4 bases from V and 3 bases from J, leaving 18 bases between. The CDR3 DNA is TGTGCCAGCAGTTCCCACGCGACAGGATTTGACTATGGCTACACCTTC. It specifies CASSSHATGFDYGYTF.

V is TRBV5-5 and J is TRBJ2-2; a weak D match, TRBD1 (6 bases). This CDR3 contains 14 residues. CDR1 and CDR2 from the germline V gene are SGHKS and YYEKEE (reference sequence). Trimming removed 2 bases from V and 2 bases from J, with 7 bases in between. The CDR3 spells CASSFGTNTGELFF. The CDR3 region has the DNA TGTGCCAGCAGCTTTGGGACAAACACCGGGGAGCTGTTTTTT.

V gene TRBV25-1 combines with J gene TRBJ1-1, with D tentatively TRBD1 (6 bases). In germline, CDR1 is MGHDK, CDR2 SYGVNS. The CDR3 has 15 amino acids. V lost 1 base and J 0 bases, leaving 9 bases between the germline ends. The CDR3 DNA reads as TGTGCCAGCAGTGAATCTCAGGGGCTGAACACTGAAGCTTTCTTT. Its translation: CASSESQGLNTEAFF.

The chain recombines TRBV28 with TRBJ2-3, with D perhaps matching TRBD2 (5 bases). The CDR3 totals 12 residues. The V gene lost 8 bases and the J gene lost 2 bases, with 8 bases spanning the gap. Per germline, CDR1 MDHEN and CDR2 SYDVKM. CDR3 in DNA: TGTGCCAGCTGGGAGAACACAGATACGCAGTATTTT. It encodes CASWENTDTQYF.

Regarding this clone: One end of the junction fails to match germline, which may point to a read error. The chain links TRBV27 to TRBJ2-7, with a tentative D call TRBD2 (5 bases). Germline CDR1 is MNHEY and CDR2 is SMNVEV (reference sequence). This CDR3 is built from 12 residues. CDR3 coding DNA: TGTGCCAGCAGCCCGAGCGGCCCCTTTCCCAGCTTC. Protein: CASSPSGPFPSF.

The chain employs TRBV28 and TRBJ2-7, with D possibly being TRBD2 (5 bases). The CDR3 is 14 amino acids. Germline CDR1 is MDHEN and CDR2 is SYDVKM. The ends were cut back, 7 bases at V and 3 bases at J, with 16 bases in the middle. CDR3 sequence: CASNGNKDLYEQYF. CDR3 nucleotide sequence: TGTGCCAGCAACGGGAATAAAGATCTCTACGAGCAGTACTTC.

V and J are TRBV30 and TRBJ2-5; no definite D call. This CDR3 has 11 residues. The V end lost 2 bases, the J end lost 4 bases, and 5 bases lay between the germline ends. CDR1 GTSNPN and CDR2 SVGIG come from the germline V gene (reference sequence). DNA for the CDR3: TGTGCCTGGAGTCCTTCAGAGACCCAGTACTTC. Translating it yields CAWSPSETQYF.

The table lists this clone with a few counts. One end of the junction fails to match germline, which may point to a read error. This chain links TRBV5-1 with TRBJ2-5; 8 nucleotides match TRBD2. The CDR3 has 13 residues. Per germline, CDR1 SGHRS and CDR2 YFSETQ. CDR3 sequence: CASSLGLAGGVDF. The CDR3 DNA sequence: TGCGCCAGCAGCTTGGGACTCGCGGGAGGTGTGGACTTC.

The rearrangement uses TRBV5-1 and TRBJ2-5; tentative D call: TRBD1 (5 bases). Trimming took 4 bases from V and 0 from J, leaving 10 bases between them. CDR1 and CDR2 from the germline V gene are SGHRS and YFSETQ. The CDR3 spans 14 residues. CDR3 residues: CASSLGHDQETQYF. The CDR3 coding sequence is TGCGCCAGCAGCCTCGGACACGACCAAGAGACCCAGTACTTC. Variable domain in full (rest from reference TRBV5-1 and TRBJ2-5): KAGVTQTPRYLIKTRGQQVTLSCSPISGHRSVSWYQQTPGQGLQFLFEYFSETQRNKGNFPGRFSGRQFSNSRSEMNVSTLELGDSALYLCASSLGHDQETQYFGPGTRLLVL.

The J gene is TRBJ2-2, the V gene TRBV14; D unresolved. Trimming removed 4 bases from V and 2 bases from J, with 5 bases in between. This CDR3 has 13 amino acids. Germline V gene lookup returns CDR1 SGHDN and CDR2 FVKESK. The DNA of the CDR3 is TGTGCCAGCAGCCCTATAAACACCGGGGAGCTGTTTTTT. It specifies CASSPINTGELFF.

The chain has TRBV5-1 and TRBJ1-1; D gene uncertain. Germline CDR1 SGHRS, CDR2 YFSETQ. The CDR3 extends over 15 amino acids. The ends were cut back, 4 bases at V and 0 bases at J, with 13 bases in the middle. Here the CDR3 DNA reads TGCGCCAGCAGCCTTGGGGAGGCAGTGAACACTGAAGCTTTCTTT. Amino acids: CASSLGEAVNTEAFF.

The rearrangement joins TRBV13 to TRBJ1-2; perhaps TRBD1 as D (6 bases). CDR1 PRHDT and CDR2 FYEKMQ come from the germline V gene (reference sequence). The CDR3 length is 14 residues. The ends were cut back, 7 bases at V and 4 bases at J, with 16 bases in the middle. CDR3: CASTQGGVPYGYTF. The CDR3, as DNA: TGTGCCAGCACCCAAGGGGGGGTACCCTATGGCTACACCTTC. Filled out from reference TRBV13 and TRBJ1-2, the complete variable domain reads AAGVIQSPRHLIKEKRETATLKCYPIPRHDTVYWYQQGPGQDPQFLISFYEKMQSDKGSIPDRFSAQQFSDYHSELNMSSLELGDSALYFCASTQGGVPYGYTFGSGTRLTVV.

The genes are TRBV9 and TRBJ2-2, with a tentative D call TRBD2 (6 bases). The CDR3 contains 14 residues. CDR1 SGDLS and CDR2 YYNGEE come from the germline V gene. V gave up 0 bases and J gave up 4 bases, with 7 bases separating them. The CDR3 protein is CASSVVSGTGELFF. DNA for the CDR3: TGTGCCAGCAGCGTAGTTAGCGGCACCGGGGAGCTGTTTTTT. The full variable domain, its missing parts supplied by reference TRBV9 and TRBJ2-2, is DSGVTQTPKHLITATGQRVTLRCSPRSGDLSVYWYQQSLDQGLQFLIQYYNGEERAKGNILERFSAQQFPDLHSELNLSSLELGDSALYFCASSVVSGTGELFFGEGSRLTVL.

J is TRBJ1-2 and V is TRBV28; TRBD1 might be the D (6 bases). Germline V gene sequence: CDR1 MDHEN, CDR2 SYDVKM. V lost 4 bases, J lost 2 bases, and 11 bases lay in between. The length of the CDR3 is 14 residues. DNA for the CDR3: TGTGCCAGCAGTTCCACAGGGCCCAACTATGGCTACACCTTC. Amino acids: CASSSTGPNYGYTF.

This clone showed up just once. The V gene is TRBV14, the J gene TRBJ2-5; the D gene is possibly TRBD2 (5 bases). This CDR3 is 15 amino acids long. Deletions cut 1 base from V and 5 bases from J, with 14 bases between. Germline CDR1 SGHDN, CDR2 FVKESK. The CDR3 region is CASSQVGVWWETQYF. CDR3 in DNA: TGTGCCAGCAGCCAAGTGGGAGTTTGGTGGGAGACCCAGTACTTC.

This chain connects TRBV27 to TRBJ2-7; 15 bases map to TRBD2. The CDR3 contains 14 residues. Looked up from germline, CDR1 is MNHEY and CDR2 is SMNVEV (reference sequence). Trimming took 6 bases from V and 6 from J; bases not matched to a gene: 3. The CDR3 nucleotides are TGTGCCAGCAGACTGGGACTAGCGGGAGGCGAGCAGTACTTC. This sequence encodes CASRLGLAGGEQYF.